Below are 6 T cell receptor beta chains sequenced from a single sample in a study of human T cells and chemical hapten exposure. TCRdb re-called the 5' RACE reads with MiXCR, one entry per CDR3 protein. The table lists 81,000 or so distinct CDR3 sequences, approximately 8% of them singletons. The study extracted total RNA from unfractionated whole blood. Receptors originate from a male donor in good health.

The rearrangement joins TRBV5-1 to TRBJ2-2, with D unresolved. Trimming took 7 bases from V and 1 from J, leaving 11 bases between them. CDR3 length: 14 amino acids. From germline, CDR1 is SGHRS and CDR2 YFSETQ. CDR3 DNA sequence: TGCGCCAGCCGCGGTACGGTGAACACCGGGGAGCTGTTTTTT. Its protein is CASRGTVNTGELFF.

This clonotype appeared many times. The chain couples TRBV29-1 to TRBJ1-1; D possibly corresponds to TRBD1 (5 bases). V was shortened by 3 bases and J by 4 bases, with 15 bases between the two germline ends. The germline V gene has CDR1 SQVTM and CDR2 ANQGSEA. CDR3 length equals 14 residues. Here the CDR3 reads CSVEPHGGRTEAFF. In DNA form, the CDR3 reads TGCAGCGTTGAGCCCCACGGGGGACGCACTGAAGCTTTCTTT.

The rearrangement joins TRBV10-3 to TRBJ1-3; D is unresolved. CDR1 ENHRY and CDR2 SYGVKD come from the germline V gene. The ends were cut back, 2 bases at V and 3 bases at J, with 11 bases in the middle. There are 15 residues in the CDR3. This chain's CDR3 is CAISENLGGGNTIYF. The CDR3 nucleotides are TGTGCCATCAGTGAGAACCTTGGTGGTGGAAACACCATATATTTT.

CDR3 sequence reads: CSARARTGRDEKLFF. In DNA, the CDR3 is TGCAGTGCTAGAGCTCGGACAGGCCGGGATGAAAAACTGTTTTTT. The chain combines TRBV20-1 with TRBJ1-4; 7 bases match TRBD1. The CDR3 runs to 15 residues. In germline, CDR1 is DFQATT, CDR2 SNEGSKA (reference sequence). V was pared by 1 base and J by 6 bases, with 8 bases of the junction left unmatched.

The chain is built from TRBV7-6 and TRBJ1-4; 7 positions match TRBD1. Germline V gene lookup returns CDR1 SGHVS and CDR2 FNYEAQ. The CDR3 covers 13 residues. J was trimmed by 8 bases and V by 3 bases; bases with no gene match: 3. The CDR3 is CASSLGTEEKLFF. In nucleotides, the CDR3 is TGTGCCAGCAGCTTGGGGACAGAGGAAAAACTGTTTTTT.

The chain has TRBV11-2 and TRBJ2-5, with TRBD2 matching 7 bases. The V gene's germline CDR1 is SGHAT and CDR2 FQNNGV. The CDR3 covers 16 residues. V was pared by 3 bases and J by 1 base, with 8 bases of the junction left unmatched. This chain's CDR3 is CASSFYPTSTQETQYF. The CDR3, as DNA: TGTGCCAGCAGCTTTTACCCGACTAGCACCCAAGAGACCCAGTACTTC.